The text below deals with one TCR beta chain. The record originates from a study of blood T cell repertoires in COVID-19. The wider study: COVID-19 samples from acute and convalescent phases originated in the United States, Italy and Spain.

The CDR3 length is 18 residues. Germline V gene sequence: CDR1 MDHEN, CDR2 SYDVKM. V lost 1 base to trimming and J lost 6 bases; unmatched junction nucleotides: 12. Clones were read by immunoSEQ multiplex PCR, and TCRdb kept only the in-frame ones, dropping some. The sample has approximately 190,000 clones; roughly 90% are singletons. This receptor was obtained from a woman aged 40 to 55 who had recovered from COVID-19. Sequenced input: peripheral blood. The chain links TRBV28 to TRBJ1-5; the match to TRBD1 covers 10 bases. CDR3 amino acids: CASSLLVWLTGGGQPQHF. CDR3 DNA: TGTGCCAGCAGTTTATTGGTGTGGTTGACAGGGGGCGGTCAGCCCCAGCATTTT. Using reference TRBV28 and TRBJ1-5 for the parts outside the CDR3, the full variable domain is DVKVTQSSRYLVKRTGEKVFLECVQDMDHENMFWYRQDPGLGLRLIYFSYDVKMKEKGDIPEGYSVSREKKERFSLILESASTNQTSMYLCASSLLVWLTGGGQPQHFGDGTRLSIL.